The rows below give T cell receptor beta chains drawn from one sample of a study of T cell repertoires in cytomegalovirus infection. The antigens for these receptors are not known. TCRdb called the reads again in MiXCR, with one record for every CDR3 protein. The data hold around 230,000 distinct CDR3 sequences, with approximately 38% observed a single time. The source material was CD8+ T cells from cultured PBMCs, sampled from culture after CMV antigen stimulation. All receptors derive from a human donor in good health (CMV status not recorded). Some clones in this sample may be carry-over from other donors' samples. The conserved cysteine and the conserved F or W are not part of the CDR3 here. Each record gives: CDR3 length, V gene, J gene, CDR3 protein.

12	TRBV7-8	TRBJ1-2	ASSLDGAPGGYT
13	TRBV5-4	TRBJ2-2	ASSPGGIATGELF
10	TRBV6-5	TRBJ2-2	ASSYTAGELF
14	TRBV7-6	TRBJ2-1	ASSYEQGATNNEQF
13	TRBV2	TRBJ2-7	ASSEGTGRTYEQY
10	TRBV19	TRBJ2-1	ASSTGDREQF
16	TRBV7-8	TRBJ2-7	ASSSRLGRAPSSYEQY
14	TRBV7-3	TRBJ2-1	ASSLIGTSGSYEQF
12	TRBV29-1	TRBJ1-2	SVEDRRANYGYT
14	TRBV7-6	TRBJ2-7	ASSPGTSGELYEQY
9	TRBV30	TRBJ2-1	AWSVYNEQF
13	TRBV20-1	TRBJ2-7	SASGRGGLLYEQY
13	TRBV28	TRBJ1-1	ASSFEGLKNTEAF
13	TRBV7-2	TRBJ1-1	ASSTRQGMNTEAF
12	TRBV7-6	TRBJ2-1	ASSSGTGGSEQF
14	TRBV5-4	TRBJ2-7	ASSLVLAGSSYEQY
13	TRBV27	TRBJ2-7	ASSFSLWTRGEQY